These 17 T cell receptor beta chains share one sample of origin, sequenced in a study of untreated major depressive disorder. Profiled with immunoSEQ multiplex PCR; TCRdb holds only in-frame clones, not every one. The table has tens of thousands of clones, around nine tenths seen once. The sample taken for sequencing was CD4+ T cells from PBMCs. These receptors were taken from a woman aged 40 to 50 in good health.

The chain is built from TRBV18 and TRBJ1-2; perhaps TRBD1 as D (5 bases). With 5 bases removed from V and 5 bases from J, the gap between germline ends came to 21 bases. The CDR3 covers 16 residues. The germline V gene encodes CDR1 KGHSH and CDR2 LQKENI. The CDR3 DNA follows: TGTGCCAGCTCAGCTCCCGGGACGGAGACCACTTATGGCTACACCTTC. As protein: CASSAPGTETTYGYTF.

The J gene is TRBJ2-1, the V gene TRBV7-9; a weak D match, TRBD1 (6 bases). This CDR3 is 15 amino acids long. Germline CDR1 and CDR2: SEHNR and FQNEAQ (reference sequence). Trimming removed 5 bases from V and 1 base from J, with 12 bases in between. The CDR3 protein is CASSPTGLSYNEQFF. The CDR3 DNA follows: TGTGCCAGCAGCCCCACAGGGCTTTCCTACAATGAGCAGTTCTTC. Combining the CDR3 with reference TRBV7-9 and TRBJ2-1 gives the whole variable domain DTGVSQNPRHKITKRGQNVTFRCDPISEHNRLYWYRQTLGQGPEFLTYFQNEAQLEKSRLLSDRFSAERPKGSFSTLEIQRTEQGDSAMYLCASSPTGLSYNEQFFGPGTRLTVL.

J is TRBJ2-7 and V is TRBV28; a weak D match, TRBD1 (7 bases). Germline-derived CDR1 and CDR2 are MDHEN and SYDVKM. The CDR3 extends over 14 amino acids. Between the trimmed V and J ends, which lost 6 bases and 7 bases, there was a span of 19 bases. The CDR3 nucleotides read TGTGCCAGCAGCAAAAGGGGGCCCGGGGGTGAGCAGTACGTC. Translation: CASSKRGPGGEQYV.

This chain links TRBV9 with TRBJ2-3; 16 bases agree with TRBD2. This CDR3 has 19 residues. Germline V CDR1 and CDR2: SGDLS, YYNGEE. V gave up 3 bases and J gave up 2 bases; unmatched junction bases: 9. CDR3 region: CASSAGVGLAGGTTDTQYF. In nucleotides, the CDR3 is TGTGCCAGCAGCGCCGGTGTGGGACTAGCGGGAGGGACCACAGATACGCAGTATTTT.

V and J are TRBV16 and TRBJ2-5; D is unclear. The CDR3 spans 15 residues. Germline V gives CDR1 KGHSY, CDR2 FQNENV. V lost 0 bases to trimming and J lost 1 base, with 9 bases between them. CDR3 region: CASSQSAVPQETQYF. CDR3 sequence (DNA): TGTGCCAGCAGCCAATCGGCAGTCCCCCAAGAGACCCAGTACTTC.

V is TRBV4-1 and J is TRBJ2-2; D remains unclear. This CDR3 has 13 residues. Per germline, CDR1 MGHRA and CDR2 YSYEKL. Trimming pared 8 bases from V and 2 bases from J, leaving 9 bases between. CDR3 residues: CASLSRNTGELFF. CDR3 coding DNA: TGCGCCAGCCTCTCGCGAAACACCGGGGAGCTGTTTTTT.

The rearrangement joins TRBV19 to TRBJ1-1; no reliable D call. The CDR3 loop spans 14 amino acids. Trimming took 3 bases from V and 1 from J, leaving 9 bases between them. The germline V gene has CDR1 LNHDA and CDR2 SQIVND (reference sequence). The CDR3 region has the DNA TGTGCCAGTAGTATTATGTCAGGGAACACTGAAGCTTTCTTT. It translates to CASSIMSGNTEAFF.

V and J are TRBV19 and TRBJ1-1; the match to TRBD1 covers 7 bases. The V gene's germline CDR1 is LNHDA and CDR2 SQIVND (reference sequence). The CDR3 extends over 19 amino acids. V lost 5 bases to trimming and J lost 1 base; unmatched junction nucleotides: 19. The CDR3 protein is CASSRGQVLLQDGNTEAFF. As DNA, the CDR3 is TGTGCCAGTAGTCGAGGACAGGTGCTCTTACAAGATGGGAACACTGAAGCTTTCTTT.

The genes are TRBV5-1 and TRBJ2-6; D gene ambiguous. The V gene's germline CDR1 is SGHRS and CDR2 YFSETQ. V gave up 2 bases and J gave up 1 base, with 10 bases separating them. This CDR3 is built from 16 residues. As DNA, the CDR3 is TGCGCCAGCAGCTTCCAGGCCTATTCTGGGGCCAACGTCCTGACTTTC. Its translation: CASSFQAYSGANVLTF. Filled out from reference TRBV5-1 and TRBJ2-6, the complete variable domain reads KAGVTQTPRYLIKTRGQQVTLSCSPISGHRSVSWYQQTPGQGLQFLFEYFSETQRNKGNFPGRFSGRQFSNSRSEMNVSTLELGDSALYLCASSFQAYSGANVLTFGAGSRLTVL.

The chain combines TRBV6-5 with TRBJ2-1; D might be TRBD2 (6 bases). The ends were cut back, 4 bases at V and 7 bases at J, with 17 bases in the middle. This CDR3 comprises 15 residues. CDR1 and CDR2 (germline): MNHEY, SVGAGI. The CDR3 nucleotides are TGTGCCAGCAGTTCACTCGGGGGAGTTTTGAATGAGCAGTTCTTC. Its translation: CASSSLGGVLNEQFF.

The genes are TRBV15 and TRBJ1-1; TRBD1 is a possible D gene (5 bases). V shed 0 bases and J shed 0 bases, with 11 bases lying between them. Germline CDR1 is LNHNV and CDR2 is YYDKDF (reference sequence). The CDR3 consists of 16 residues. This CDR3 is CATSRDYSGVNTEAFF. DNA for the CDR3: TGTGCCACCAGCAGAGATTATTCGGGGGTGAACACTGAAGCTTTCTTT. Complete variable domain (other parts from reference TRBV15 and TRBJ1-1): DAMVIQNPRYQVTQFGKPVTLSCSQTLNHNVMYWYQQKSSQAPKLLFHYYDKDFNNEADTPDNFQSRRPNTSFCFLDIRSPGLGDTAMYLCATSRDYSGVNTEAFFGQGTRLTVV.

V and J are TRBV4-3 and TRBJ1-5; no definite D call. Germline values: CDR1 LGHNA, CDR2 YSLEER. The CDR3 contains 18 residues. V dropped 0 bases and J dropped 3 bases, with 18 bases sitting between them. CDR3 nucleotides: TGCGCCAGCAGCCAAGATTACCCCCCCCGGCAGCTCAATCAGCCCCAGCATTTT. It is translated as CASSQDYPPRQLNQPQHF.

This chain connects TRBV7-2 to TRBJ2-3, with 9 bases lining up with TRBD2. Losses at the gene ends were 5 bases for V and 6 bases for J; bases not matched to a gene: 6. The V gene's germline CDR1 is SGHTA and CDR2 FQGNSA. The CDR3 loop spans 14 amino acids. The CDR3 sequence is CASSQTSGRDTQYF. Here the CDR3 DNA reads TGTGCCAGCAGCCAAACCAGCGGGAGGGATACGCAGTATTTT.

This chain connects TRBV6-5 to TRBJ1-5; D uncertain. The CDR3 is 13 amino acids. V gave up 5 bases and J gave up 3 bases, with 8 bases separating them. CDR1 MNHEY and CDR2 SVGAGI come from the germline V gene. For the CDR3, the DNA is TGTGCCAGCAGTGGGCAGCACAATCAGCCCCAGCATTTT. This encodes CASSGQHNQPQHF.

This clone was seen only once. The chain is built from TRBV9 and TRBJ2-3; possibly TRBD1 for D (6 bases). Looked up from germline, CDR1 is SGDLS and CDR2 is YYNGEE. The CDR3 extends over 15 amino acids. Trimming took off 3 bases at V and 4 bases at J, with 15 bases between the two ends. In DNA, the CDR3 is TGTGCCAGCAGCGCCACAGGGTCTAGGTCAGATACGCAGTATTTT. Translated: CASSATGSRSDTQYF. The variable domain in full, completed from reference TRBV9 and TRBJ2-3, reads DSGVTQTPKHLITATGQRVTLRCSPRSGDLSVYWYQQSLDQGLQFLIQYYNGEERAKGNILERFSAQQFPDLHSELNLSSLELGDSALYFCASSATGSRSDTQYFGPGTRLTVL.

The genes are TRBV21-1 and TRBJ1-2; the table gives TRBD1 as D, unverified against the DNA. TRBV21-1 is termed a pseudogene. The CDR3 has 16 amino acids. The CDR3 loop is CASTTGLGTGVYGYTF. The CDR3 region has the DNA TGTGCCAGCACGACAGGCCTCGGGACCGGGGTTTATGGCTACACCTTC.

The genes are TRBV7-8 and TRBJ2-3, with unresolved D. The CDR3 runs 14 residues. V was cut by 1 base and J by 9 bases, with 14 bases left in between. The germline CDR1 and CDR2 sequences are SGHVS and FQNEAQ. CDR3 DNA sequence: TGTGCCAGCAGCTTAGATGAGGCCCGGTCGACGCAGTATTTT. It is translated as CASSLDEARSTQYF.